This T cell receptor (beta chain) was found in a study of T cells expressing NK-cell markers. Overall study: Seven of the eight sequenced donors were HCMV-seropositive; one was seronegative.

Looked up from germline, CDR1 is LNHDA and CDR2 is SQIVND (reference sequence). This CDR3 is 15 amino acids long. Points from the study as a whole: There were a handful of donors in whom these clonotypes also led the CD3+CD56-NKG2C+ fraction. More than five of the donors carried dominant NKG2C+ clonotypes that took up roughly 1.0-8% of their CD8+ T cells. No clear determination of HCMV specificity was made for expanded NKG2C+ T cell clones.

Regarding this clonotype: No antigen is known for it.

Using the 5' RACE reads, TCRdb records one entry per CDR3 protein without DNA. The sample totals 250,000 to 300,000 distinct CDR3 sequences. The clonotype originates from a man aged 18 to 29 in good health. The chain joins TRBV19 to TRBJ2-1; the TCRdb call, TRBD2, lacks DNA for checking. Sequencing was carried out using blood T cells: a sorted CD56 or NKG2C T cell subset, CD4+ or CD8+ T cells, or bulk PBMC T cells (not recorded which). The chain's CDR3 is CASTLAGGPYNEQFF.